This T cell receptor beta chain was identified during a study of control samples from healthy donors and cancer patients. This table comes from immunoSEQ multiplex PCR, and its TCRdb copy is limited to in-frame clones, with some not included. The profile shows under 150,000 clones, around 92% of them singletons. J was trimmed by 5 bases and V by 5 bases; bases with no gene match: 13. Germline CDR1 and CDR2: SGHAT and FQNNGV. CDR3 length: 16 amino acids. The sample taken for sequencing was PBMCs. The chain is built from TRBV11-2 and TRBJ2-3; 7 bases are a match to TRBD1. The clonotype comes from a man aged 50 to 59 with head and neck cancer. The CDR3 region is CASSDIPGGGGDTQYF. The CDR3 nucleotides read TGTGCCAGCAGCGATATCCCAGGGGGTGGGGGAGATACGCAGTATTTT.